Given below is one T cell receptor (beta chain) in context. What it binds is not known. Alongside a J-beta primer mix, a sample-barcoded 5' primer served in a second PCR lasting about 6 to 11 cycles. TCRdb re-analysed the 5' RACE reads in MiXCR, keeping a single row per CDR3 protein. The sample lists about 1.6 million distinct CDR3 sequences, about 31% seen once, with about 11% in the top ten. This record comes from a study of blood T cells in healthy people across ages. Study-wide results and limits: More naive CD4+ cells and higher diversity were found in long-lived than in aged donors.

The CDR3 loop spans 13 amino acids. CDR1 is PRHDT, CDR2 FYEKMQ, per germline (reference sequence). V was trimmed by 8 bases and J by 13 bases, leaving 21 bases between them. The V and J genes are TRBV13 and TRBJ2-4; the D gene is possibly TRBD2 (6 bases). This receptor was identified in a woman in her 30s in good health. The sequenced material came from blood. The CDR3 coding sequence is TGTGCCAGCGGACGAGGTGGGGGGAGAGAGCAGTACTTC. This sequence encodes CASGRGGGREQYF.